The 23 T cell receptor beta chains below come from one sample, sequenced in a study of shared T cell receptors in the human thymus. Repertoires were generated with immunoSEQ multiplex PCR, while TCRdb's copy carries only in-frame clones and drops some. The sample consists of about 660,000 clones, over 75% of them appearing once. This same sample was also taken into another study, of human thymus T cells.

Sequenced sample: thymocytes. These receptors all come from a boy younger than two with a congenital heart defect.

The chain uses TRBV27 and TRBJ1-6, with D possibly matching TRBD1 (5 bases). V lost 5 bases to trimming and J lost 5 bases, with 10 bases between them. The germline CDR1 and CDR2 sequences are MNHEY and SMNVEV (reference sequence). The CDR3 extends over 14 amino acids. CDR3 protein: CASSLTDNNSPLHF. CDR3 sequence (DNA): TGTGCCAGCAGTCTGACAGACAATAATTCACCCCTCCACTTT.

V is TRBV5-8 and J is TRBJ2-3; no definite D call. V dropped 0 bases and J dropped 3 bases, with 8 bases sitting between them. Germline values: CDR1 SGHTS, CDR2 YDEGEE. This CDR3 comprises 14 residues. The CDR3 DNA sequence: TGTGCCAGCAGCTTGGGACTGGCAACAGATACGCAGTATTTT. Protein product: CASSLGLATDTQYF.

This clone occurred once. The rearrangement links TRBV28 to TRBJ2-7; D not resolved. The V and J ends lost 5 bases and 3 bases respectively, with 14 bases between them. There are 14 residues in the CDR3. Germline CDR1 reads MDHEN; CDR2 reads SYDVKM. CDR3 protein: CASSLRALYYEQYF. CDR3 bases: TGTGCCAGCAGTCTCCGAGCTCTCTACTACGAGCAGTACTTC.

A few counts support this clone. J is TRBJ1-4 and V is TRBV2; D is uncertain. The CDR3 covers 16 residues. V was clipped by 7 bases and J by 8 bases, with 23 bases between them. The germline V gene encodes CDR1 SNHLY and CDR2 FYNNEI. This CDR3 is CASIGGPAQWTEKLFF. CDR3 DNA: TGTGCCAGCATCGGAGGTCCGGCCCAGTGGACGGAAAAACTGTTTTTT.

V usage is TRBV5-1 and J usage is TRBJ2-3, with TRBD2 identical over 11 bases. This CDR3 comprises 18 residues. CDR1 and CDR2 (germline): SGHRS, YFSETQ. Losses at the gene ends were 0 bases for V and 3 bases for J; bases not matched to a gene: 9. CDR3 nucleotides: TGCGCCAGCAGCTTGGAATTTTTCTCTAGCGGGGGGACAGATACGCAGTATTTT. Protein: CASSLEFFSSGGTDTQYF.

The chain recombines TRBV4-1 with TRBJ1-1, with TRBD1 as a possible D gene (5 bases). The ends were cut back, 2 bases at V and 3 bases at J, with 13 bases in the middle. This CDR3 is built from 15 residues. Germline lookup yields CDR1 MGHRA and CDR2 YSYEKL. In DNA form, the CDR3 reads TGCGCCAGCAGCCAAACAAAAGACAGCCACACTGAAGCTTTCTTT. Its protein is CASSQTKDSHTEAFF.

The chain employs TRBV7-9 and TRBJ2-5; D might be TRBD2 (6 bases). Germline assignment: CDR1 SEHNR and CDR2 FQNEAQ (reference sequence). V dropped 5 bases and J dropped 3 bases, with 16 bases sitting between them. The CDR3 is 15 residues long. The CDR3 sequence: CASSIGTSQKETQYF. The CDR3 DNA follows: TGTGCCAGCAGCATAGGGACTTCCCAAAAAGAGACCCAGTACTTC.

This chain links TRBV6-5 with TRBJ1-1; 10 bases are a match to TRBD1. The germline CDR1 and CDR2 sequences are MNHEY and SVGAGI. CDR3 length: 15 amino acids. With V trimmed by 2 bases and J by 1 base, 1 base remained unmatched. CDR3 nucleotide sequence: TGTGCCAGCAGTTACGGGACAGGGGAGAACACTGAAGCTTTCTTT. This gives the protein CASSYGTGENTEAFF.

This chain links TRBV30 with TRBJ2-4; weak D call: TRBD2 (6 bases). CDR1 is GTSNPN, CDR2 SVGIG, per germline (reference sequence). The CDR3 spans 14 residues. V lost 2 bases, J lost 7 bases, and 15 bases lay in between. The CDR3 bases are TGTGCCTGGAGTATCAGCGGGCGCGGGAACATTCAGTACTTC. Amino acid sequence: CAWSISGRGNIQYF.

This clone showed up just once. The V gene is TRBV9, the J gene TRBJ2-5, with TRBD2 as a possible D gene (7 bases). The CDR3 length is 18 residues. In germline, CDR1 is SGDLS, CDR2 YYNGEE. V lost 4 bases, J lost 0 bases, and 22 bases lay in between. The CDR3 spells CASSPEGGGEGDQETQYF. Here the CDR3 DNA reads TGTGCCAGCAGCCCAGAGGGGGGAGGGGAGGGGGACCAAGAGACCCAGTACTTC.

V is TRBV7-2 and J is TRBJ2-7, with 8 bases aligning to TRBD1. Germline V gene data show CDR1 as SGHTA and CDR2 as FQGNSA. CDR3 length: 14 amino acids. The V segment lost 5 bases and the J segment 2 bases; nucleotides outside the gene matches: 5. CDR3 bases: TGTGCCAGCAGCCCAACAGGGGGTACCTACGAGCAGTACTTC. Translating gives CASSPTGGTYEQYF.

This chain links TRBV28 with TRBJ2-4; weak D call: TRBD2 (5 bases). Germline CDR1 is MDHEN and CDR2 is SYDVKM. V shed 6 bases and J shed 0 bases, with 15 bases lying between them. The CDR3 totals 16 residues. This CDR3 reads CASSRGENLAKNIQYF. CDR3 bases: TGTGCCAGCAGCCGTGGGGAGAATCTAGCCAAAAACATTCAGTACTTC.

This chain uses TRBV30 with TRBJ1-3; D gene ambiguous. Germline lookup yields CDR1 GTSNPN and CDR2 SVGIG (reference sequence). Trimming stripped 3 bases from V and 4 bases from J, with 25 bases between. The CDR3 extends over 18 amino acids. The chain's CDR3 is CAWSIPQATVFIGNTIYF. The CDR3 DNA reads TGTGCCTGGAGCATACCCCAGGCGACGGTTTTCATAGGAAACACCATATATTTT.

This rearrangement joins TRBV6-5 to TRBJ1-1; 7 bases agree with TRBD1. After removal of 0 bases from V and 1 base from J, the junction contained 2 bases not matched to a gene. Germline CDR1 is MNHEY and CDR2 is SVGAGI. This CDR3 is 15 amino acids long. The CDR3 DNA follows: TGTGCCAGCAGTTACTCGAACAGGGGGAACACTGAAGCTTTCTTT. The encoded protein is CASSYSNRGNTEAFF.

The chain couples TRBV4-1 to TRBJ2-7; 11 bases are a match to TRBD2. Germline trimming cut 7 bases from V and 6 bases from J; bases unmatched to any gene: 8. Germline V gives CDR1 MGHRA, CDR2 YSYEKL. CDR3 size: 14 residues. CDR3 in DNA: TGCGCCAGCACCCTCCATGGGACTAGCGGCGAGCAGTACTTC. Amino acids: CASTLHGTSGEQYF.

The chain joins TRBV11-2 to TRBJ2-3, with D perhaps TRBD2 (6 bases). Trimming took 2 bases from V and 2 from J, leaving 14 bases between them. CDR1 is SGHAT and CDR2 is FQNNGV in the germline V gene. CDR3 length equals 16 residues. For the CDR3, the DNA is TGTGCCAGCAGCTTATCCTCGGGGACTCTCACAGATACGCAGTATTTT. Amino acid sequence: CASSLSSGTLTDTQYF.

This clone was observed a single time. V usage is TRBV28 and J usage is TRBJ1-1; D is undetermined. CDR1 is MDHEN, CDR2 SYDVKM, per germline. The CDR3 covers 11 residues. Trimming left V 2 bases short and J 6 bases short, with 4 bases between. This CDR3 reads CASSLTAEAFF. The CDR3 DNA sequence: TGTGCCAGCAGTTTAACGGCTGAAGCTTTCTTT.

The J gene is TRBJ2-5, the V gene TRBV15; 10 nucleotides agree with TRBD2. V was clipped by 4 bases and J by 2 bases; unmatched bases: 10. The length of the CDR3 is 17 residues. Germline-derived CDR1 and CDR2 are LNHNV and YYDKDF (reference sequence). The CDR3: CATSTSLAGVGQETQYF. CDR3 DNA sequence: TGTGCCACCAGCACCTCGCTAGCGGGGGTTGGACAAGAGACCCAGTACTTC.

The chain has TRBV5-1 and TRBJ2-3; D perhaps matches TRBD2 (6 bases). V lost 0 bases, J lost 0 bases, and 17 bases lay in between. In germline, CDR1 is SGHRS, CDR2 YFSETQ. The CDR3 length is 18 residues. The DNA for the CDR3 is TGCGCCAGCAGCTTGGTTAAGGAGGGGTTGAAAAGCACAGATACGCAGTATTTT. It yields the protein CASSLVKEGLKSTDTQYF.

This clone was observed a few times. The gene calls are TRBV19 and TRBJ2-1; TRBD1 might be the D (5 bases). In germline, CDR1 is LNHDA, CDR2 SQIVND (reference sequence). The CDR3 is 13 amino acids. V lost 4 bases and J lost 5, with 9 bases in between. CDR3: CASSRQGNNEQFF. The DNA of the CDR3 is TGTGCCAGTAGTAGGCAGGGTAACAATGAGCAGTTCTTC.

V is TRBV27 and J is TRBJ2-3, with 10 bases identical to TRBD2. J lost 9 bases, V lost 3 bases, and 12 bases had no gene match. Germline V gives CDR1 MNHEY, CDR2 SMNVEV (reference sequence). This CDR3 has 16 residues. Written as DNA, the CDR3 is TGTGCCAGCAGTTTCCAGCGGGGGGGCGGGATGAGAACGCAGTATTTT. Translated, it gives CASSFQRGGGMRTQYF.

The rearrangement links TRBV14 to TRBJ1-6; D is perhaps TRBD1 (5 bases). V lost 3 bases and J 4 bases, leaving 10 bases between the germline ends. Germline V gene data show CDR1 as SGHDN and CDR2 as FVKESK. This CDR3 has 15 residues. This chain's CDR3 is CASSQQGDYNSPLHF. The CDR3, as DNA: TGTGCCAGCAGCCAGCAGGGCGATTATAATTCACCCCTCCACTTT.

The CDR3 protein is CASSPYTANYGYTF. CDR3 bases: TGTGCCAGCTCACCTTATACAGCTAACTATGGCTACACCTTC. V gene TRBV7-8 combines with J gene TRBJ1-2; no clear D. Germline V gene sequence: CDR1 SGHVS, CDR2 FQNEAQ. The CDR3 length is 14 residues. The V end lost 8 bases, the J end lost 0 bases, and 13 bases lay between the germline ends. Complete variable domain (other parts from reference TRBV7-8 and TRBJ1-2): GAGVSQSPRYKVAKRGQDVALRCDPISGHVSLFWYQQALGQGPEFLTYFQNEAQLDKSGLPSDRFFAERPEGSVSTLKIQRTQQEDSAVYLCASSPYTANYGYTFGSGTRLTVV.